Following are 29 T cell receptor beta chains from one sample sequenced in a study of cytomegalovirus exposure and HLA in healthy donors. The primer mix had 60 Vbeta and 13 Jbeta primers. Generated by immunoSEQ multiplex PCR, the TCRdb table keeps only in-frame clones and is missing some. The sample yields about 200,000 clones, roughly 79% seen once. Sequencing used PBMCs. The receptors were gathered from a young man in good health and CMV-seronegative.

The chain carries TRBV13 and TRBJ2-1, with D possibly matching TRBD2 (6 bases). V gave up 3 bases and J gave up 5 bases, with 14 bases separating them. CDR1 and CDR2 from the germline V gene are PRHDT and FYEKMQ (reference sequence). The CDR3 spans 15 residues. The CDR3 is CASSFSGRSDNEQFF. The CDR3 nucleotides read TGTGCCAGCAGCTTTTCAGGGAGGTCGGACAATGAGCAGTTCTTC.

The CDR3 region has the DNA TGTGCCAGTACCCCACATTTAGCGAGGTGGAATGAGCAGTTCTTC. Its translation: CASTPHLARWNEQFF. The rearrangement links TRBV19 to TRBJ2-1, with a weak D call TRBD2 (5 bases). Germline CDR1 reads LNHDA; CDR2 reads SQIVND (reference sequence). Trimming removed 7 bases at V and 7 bases at J, with 20 bases between. The CDR3 spans 15 residues.

This chain links TRBV29-1 with TRBJ2-2; 11 nucleotides align to TRBD2. Trimming took 5 bases from V and 3 from J; bases not matched to a gene: 8. Germline CDR1 reads SQVTM; CDR2 reads ANQGSEA. The CDR3 is 16 residues long. The CDR3 protein is CSVRASGRSYTGELFF. The CDR3 bases are TGCAGCGTTCGGGCTAGCGGGAGGTCCTACACCGGGGAGCTGTTTTTT.

The chain is built from TRBV6-5 and TRBJ2-7, with 12 positions matching TRBD2. The J segment lost 4 bases and the V segment lost 5 bases, leaving 6 bases of the junction unmatched. In germline, CDR1 is MNHEY, CDR2 SVGAGI. The CDR3 contains 15 residues. CDR3 sequence: CASSKLAGGGYEQYF. In nucleotides, the CDR3 is TGTGCCAGCAGTAAACTAGCGGGAGGAGGGTACGAGCAGTACTTC.

The chain employs TRBV6-6 and TRBJ2-1, with 9 bases matching TRBD1. The CDR3 totals 13 residues. Germline-derived CDR1 and CDR2 are MNHNY and SVGAGI (reference sequence). The trim removed 4 bases at V and 15 bases at J, leaving 10 bases unmatched. CDR3 residues: CASSSMPGTGLFF. CDR3 nucleotide sequence: TGTGCCAGCAGTTCAATGCCCGGGACAGGGCTGTTCTTC.

The V call is TRBV6-1, the J call TRBJ1-2, with D tentatively TRBD1 (6 bases). CDR1 is MNHNS and CDR2 is SASEGT in the germline V gene. The CDR3 length is 13 residues. Trimming removed 8 bases at V and 4 bases at J, with 14 bases between. The CDR3 coding sequence is TGTGCCAGCGAAACAGGGAAGTCCTATGGCTACACCTTC. Translation gives CASETGKSYGYTF.

This chain joins TRBV29-1 and TRBJ1-1, with 8 bases identical to TRBD1. Germline lookup yields CDR1 SQVTM and CDR2 ANQGSEA. The J segment lost 6 bases and the V segment lost 5 bases, leaving 8 bases of the junction unmatched. This CDR3 contains 13 residues. The CDR3 sequence: CSVRQGLFSEAFF. For the CDR3, the DNA is TGCAGCGTTAGACAGGGGCTATTTTCTGAAGCTTTCTTT. Full variable domain (outside the CDR3, taken from reference TRBV29-1 and TRBJ1-1): SAVISQKPSRDICQRGTSLTIQCQVDSQVTMMFWYRQQPGQSLTLIATANQGSEATYESGFVIDKFPISRPNLTFSTLTVSNMSPEDSSIYLCSVRQGLFSEAFFGQGTRLTVV.

V and J are TRBV6-1 and TRBJ1-2, with D uncertain. The CDR3 loop spans 14 amino acids. In germline, CDR1 is MNHNS, CDR2 SASEGT. Trimming stripped 2 bases from V and 5 bases from J, with 12 bases between. Here the CDR3 DNA reads TGTGCCAGCAGTGAAATAACAGCGGTGTATGGCTACACCTTC. This codes for CASSEITAVYGYTF.

The V gene is TRBV10-2, the J gene TRBJ2-1; D may be TRBD1 (7 bases). CDR1 and CDR2 (germline): WSHSY, SAAADI. The CDR3 length is 14 residues. V lost 8 bases, J lost 7 bases, and 18 bases lay in between. The CDR3 is CASQSGGSLNEQFF. The DNA for the CDR3 is TGCGCCAGCCAGTCAGGGGGGAGCCTGAATGAGCAGTTCTTC.

J is TRBJ2-7 and V is TRBV9; TRBD2 is a possible D gene (6 bases). V dropped 3 bases and J dropped 3 bases, with 13 bases sitting between them. The CDR3 loop spans 14 amino acids. Germline assignment: CDR1 SGDLS and CDR2 YYNGEE. The CDR3 region has the DNA TGTGCCAGCAGCGAAGGGAAGGGAGGCTACGAGCAGTACTTC. Its translation is CASSEGKGGYEQYF.

The chain links TRBV6-1 to TRBJ1-6; D is uncertain. The CDR3 covers 12 residues. The V gene's germline CDR1 is MNHNS and CDR2 SASEGT. V shed 11 bases and J shed 7 bases, with 12 bases lying between them. In DNA, the CDR3 is TGTGCCGGGCAATCGGGGAATTCACCCCTCCACTTT. Amino acid sequence: CAGQSGNSPLHF.

The V and J genes are TRBV2 and TRBJ1-2; D might be TRBD1 (5 bases). V lost 8 bases, J lost 6 bases, and 7 bases lay in between. The CDR3 covers 10 residues. The germline V gene has CDR1 SNHLY and CDR2 FYNNEI. The CDR3 coding sequence is TGTGCCAGCGCGGGGGATGGCTACACCTTC. Its protein is CASAGDGYTF.

CDR3 residues: CASTDSTANYGYTF. The CDR3 DNA is TGTGCCAGTACTGACAGCACAGCTAACTATGGCTACACCTTC. The V call is TRBV19, the J call TRBJ1-2; a possible D gene is TRBD1 (5 bases). The CDR3 has 14 amino acids. Germline CDR1 and CDR2: LNHDA and SQIVND (reference sequence). Trimming took 7 bases from V and 0 from J, leaving 12 bases between them.

This chain connects TRBV18 to TRBJ2-1; 9 bases match TRBD2. The J segment lost 6 bases and the V segment lost 0 bases, leaving 6 bases of the junction unmatched. The germline CDR1 and CDR2 sequences are KGHSH and LQKENI. The CDR3 length is 16 residues. The CDR3 nucleotides read TGTGCCAGCTCACCACCGTCGGCGGGAGGGGGCAATGAGCAGTTCTTC. Protein product: CASSPPSAGGGNEQFF.

The J gene is TRBJ2-1, the V gene TRBV4-2; 12 positions agree with TRBD2. The germline V gene has CDR1 LGHNA and CDR2 YNFKEQ. The V gene end was trimmed by 4 bases and the J gene end by 5 bases; junction bases not matched to a gene: 6. The CDR3 extends over 16 amino acids. The CDR3 region is CASSRTGLAGHNEQFF. The CDR3 DNA sequence: TGTGCCAGCAGCCGTACAGGACTAGCGGGACACAATGAGCAGTTCTTC.

J is TRBJ2-1 and V is TRBV7-2; 10 bases are a match to TRBD2. The CDR3 loop spans 15 amino acids. The germline gives CDR1 SGHTA, CDR2 FQGNSA. The junction had 5 bases not matched to a gene; V was cut back by 5 bases and J by 4 bases. CDR3 sequence: CASSRPSGSYNEQFF. The DNA of the CDR3 is TGTGCCAGCAGCCGACCTAGCGGGAGTTACAATGAGCAGTTCTTC.

This clone is a singleton in its sample. The CDR3 DNA reads as TGCGCCAGCAGCCAAAGCCCAGCGGATAATCAGCCCCAGCATTTT. It is translated as CASSQSPADNQPQHF. The chain couples TRBV4-1 to TRBJ1-5, with no clear D. The CDR3 is 15 amino acids. V shed 2 bases and J shed 4 bases, with 12 bases lying between them. Germline V gene data show CDR1 as MGHRA and CDR2 as YSYEKL.

The V gene is TRBV6-5, the J gene TRBJ2-7, with D possibly being TRBD2 (5 bases). Germline-derived CDR1 and CDR2 are MNHEY and SVGAGI. Deletions cut 6 bases from V and 1 base from J, with 10 bases between. The CDR3 is made up of 13 amino acids. The CDR3 protein is CASRSGLSYEQYF. For the CDR3, the DNA is TGTGCCAGCAGAAGTGGACTTTCCTACGAGCAGTACTTC.

The rearrangement uses TRBV28 and TRBJ1-1; no clear D. This CDR3 comprises 15 residues. Germline CDR1 and CDR2: MDHEN and SYDVKM. Trimming took 7 bases from V and 0 from J, leaving 15 bases between them. CDR3 residues: CASNNAPLLNTEAFF. DNA for the CDR3: TGTGCCAGCAATAACGCGCCATTACTGAACACTGAAGCTTTCTTT.

This chain connects TRBV11-2 to TRBJ2-3; maybe TRBD1 (5 bases). This CDR3 is 12 amino acids long. V was cut by 7 bases and J by 4 bases, with 9 bases left in between. The germline V gene has CDR1 SGHAT and CDR2 FQNNGV. CDR3 bases: TGTGCCAGCAAAGGGGTTTCAGATACGCAGTATTTT. Encoded protein: CASKGVSDTQYF.

This chain connects TRBV30 to TRBJ2-3; a weak D match, TRBD2 (6 bases). Trimming took 2 bases from V and 6 from J, leaving 18 bases between them. This CDR3 has 15 amino acids. Looked up from germline, CDR1 is GTSNPN and CDR2 is SVGIG (reference sequence). This CDR3 reads CAWSFRGTGVDTQYF. The CDR3 DNA follows: TGTGCCTGGAGTTTCCGGGGGACGGGAGTCGATACGCAGTATTTT.

This chain joins TRBV18 and TRBJ1-5; tentatively, D is TRBD1 (6 bases). V was pared by 0 bases and J by 0 bases, with 12 bases between. Germline values: CDR1 KGHSH, CDR2 LQKENI. The CDR3 has 17 amino acids. The CDR3, as DNA: TGTGCCAGCTCACCACCACAGGGTAAGACTAGCAATCAGCCCCAGCATTTT. It encodes CASSPPQGKTSNQPQHF. Full variable domain (outside the CDR3, taken from reference TRBV18 and TRBJ1-5): NAGVMQNPRHLVRRRGQEARLRCSPMKGHSHVYWYRQLPEEGLKFMVYLQKENIIDESGMPKERFSAEFPKEGPSILRIQQVVRGDSAAYFCASSPPQGKTSNQPQHFGDGTRLSIL.

The gene calls are TRBV7-9 and TRBJ2-1; 10 nucleotides agree with TRBD2. This CDR3 is built from 16 residues. Trimming took 5 bases from V and 6 from J; bases not matched to a gene: 10. In germline, CDR1 is SEHNR, CDR2 FQNEAQ (reference sequence). The CDR3 protein is CASSEPLAGVGNEQFF. Written as DNA, the CDR3 is TGTGCCAGCAGCGAGCCTCTAGCGGGAGTAGGCAATGAGCAGTTCTTC.

The chain combines TRBV27 with TRBJ2-2; 14 bases are shared with TRBD2. CDR1 and CDR2 from the germline V gene are MNHEY and SMNVEV (reference sequence). CDR3 length: 16 amino acids. V lost 2 bases to trimming and J lost 5 bases; unmatched junction nucleotides: 1. CDR3 bases: TGTGCCAGCAGTTTAGGACTAGCGGGAGGAACCGGGGAGCTGTTTTTT. Translated: CASSLGLAGGTGELFF.

This chain joins TRBV4-1 and TRBJ1-2; 7 bases agree with TRBD1. Germline CDR1 reads MGHRA; CDR2 reads YSYEKL. The CDR3 is 13 residues long. V trimming: 1 base; J trimming: 7 bases; junction bases outside the gene matches: 3. CDR3 bases: TGCGCCAGCAGCCAAGGACAGGGACGTGGCTACACCTTC. It codes for CASSQGQGRGYTF.

This chain connects TRBV27 to TRBJ2-7; D call uncertain. The V and J ends lost 1 base and 5 bases respectively, with 15 bases between them. The CDR3 totals 15 residues. The V gene's germline CDR1 is MNHEY and CDR2 SMNVEV (reference sequence). The chain's CDR3 is CASSLWAPKLDEQYF. CDR3 DNA sequence: TGTGCCAGCAGTTTATGGGCCCCAAAGTTGGACGAGCAGTACTTC.

The rearrangement links TRBV18 to TRBJ2-1; D is ambiguous. The V and J ends lost 2 bases and 6 bases respectively, with 11 bases between them. The CDR3 is 14 residues long. Germline V gene sequence: CDR1 KGHSH, CDR2 LQKENI. The CDR3 region is CASSPSRMGNEQFF. CDR3 nucleotides: TGTGCCAGCTCACCAAGCAGGATGGGCAATGAGCAGTTCTTC. Full variable domain (remainder filled in from reference TRBV18 and TRBJ2-1): NAGVMQNPRHLVRRRGQEARLRCSPMKGHSHVYWYRQLPEEGLKFMVYLQKENIIDESGMPKERFSAEFPKEGPSILRIQQVVRGDSAAYFCASSPSRMGNEQFFGPGTRLTVL.

The V call is TRBV10-3, the J call TRBJ2-5; D possibly corresponds to TRBD2 (6 bases). Trimming left V 4 bases short and J 5 bases short, with 17 bases between. The CDR3 is 15 amino acids. Germline CDR1 ENHRY, CDR2 SYGVKD. CDR3 in DNA: TGTGCCATCAGTGTAACGCGGGAAGGGCGGGAGACCCAGTACTTC. It codes for CAISVTREGRETQYF.

The chain employs TRBV29-1 and TRBJ2-7, with D possibly being TRBD2 (6 bases). The germline CDR1 and CDR2 sequences are SQVTM and ANQGSEA. The V end lost 3 bases, the J end lost 3 bases, and 15 bases lay between the germline ends. The CDR3 loop spans 14 amino acids. In nucleotides, the CDR3 is TGCAGCGTTGAGAGTGCGGGACCGTACTACGAGCAGTACTTC. It codes for CSVESAGPYYEQYF.